This T cell receptor (beta chain) stems from a study of blood T cells in healthy people across ages. Primers used in a second PCR of about 6 to 11 cycles were a sample-barcoded 5' primer and a J-beta primer mix. Each CDR3 protein is one row after TCRdb ran MiXCR on the 5' RACE reads. The sample has around 1,500,000 distinct CDR3 sequences, 35% to 45% seen once. The CDR3 loop spans 16 amino acids. V was trimmed by 4 bases and J by 2 bases, leaving 16 bases between them. In germline, CDR1 is SGHRS, CDR2 YFSETQ. The receptor was isolated from a woman aged 18-30 years in good health. What was sequenced was blood. The chain is built from TRBV5-1 and TRBJ2-1, with D uncertain. This chain's CDR3 is CASSAEGLLPYNEQFF. CDR3 in DNA: TGCGCCAGCAGCGCGGAAGGGCTACTCCCCTACAATGAGCAGTTCTTC.